Given below is one T cell receptor (beta chain) in context. This record comes from a study of blood T cell repertoires in COVID-19. Turning to the study itself: Samples came from the United States, Italy and Spain, spanning acute and convalescent COVID-19. Sources were T cells, B-cell-depleted T cells, or PBMCs; the material itself was cDNA or gDNA.

Source study methods: Amplification from reference gene primers served as the basis for estimated nucleated cell counts. Sequenced by immunoSEQ multiplex PCR; TCRdb stores in-frame clones only, minus some. Clone size and V and J calls were adopted from that table, with D and trimming inferred from the DNA. The sample lists tens of thousands of clones, around 90% occurring once. There are 14 residues in the CDR3. Germline CDR1 MNHEY, CDR2 SMNVEV (reference sequence). Trimming at V came to 5 bases and at J to 2 bases, leaving 3 bases not matched to a gene. The clonotype originates from a woman aged 40 to 50 who had recovered from COVID-19. The sequenced sample consisted of PBMCs or T cells enriched from blood (not recorded which). This sequence joins TRBV27 and TRBJ1-2; 9 bases match TRBD1. The CDR3 loop is CASSHRGLNYGYTF. The CDR3 DNA reads as TGTGCCAGCAGTCACAGGGGGCTAAACTATGGCTACACCTTC.